This passage covers 8 T cell receptor beta chains from one sample sequenced in a study of T cell responses to AZD1222 COVID-19 vaccine. Generated by immunoSEQ multiplex PCR, the TCRdb table keeps only in-frame clones and is missing some. Of about 140,000 clones detected, 80% to 95% appear once; the ten largest clones hold more than 5%. This specimen was peripheral blood, taken on day 0 of AZD1222 vaccination. All receptors derive from an adult in good health.

This sequence joins TRBV27 and TRBJ1-3, with 7 bases fitting TRBD1. This CDR3 contains 15 residues. Germline V gene lookup returns CDR1 MNHEY and CDR2 SMNVEV (reference sequence). J lost 3 bases, V lost 4 bases, and 6 bases had no gene match. DNA for the CDR3: TGTGCCAGCAGTTCAAGGGGGCTTTTTGGAAACACCATATATTTT. Residues: CASSSRGLFGNTIYF.

V gene TRBV19 combines with J gene TRBJ1-3, with 7 bases matching TRBD1. CDR1 and CDR2 from the germline V gene are LNHDA and SQIVND (reference sequence). The CDR3 extends over 17 amino acids. V lost 5 bases, J lost 0 bases, and 10 bases stayed unmatched. CDR3: CASSHRNRGRSGNTIYF. The DNA of the CDR3 is TGTGCCAGTAGTCATAGAAACAGGGGCCGCTCTGGAAACACCATATATTTT. The full variable domain, rest sourced from reference TRBV19 and TRBJ1-3, is DGGITQSPKYLFRKEGQNVTLSCEQNLNHDAMYWYRQDPGQGLRLIYYSQIVNDFQKGDIAEGYSVSREKKESFPLTVTSAQKNPTAFYLCASSHRNRGRSGNTIYFGEGSWLTVV.

The chain has TRBV9 and TRBJ1-2; the D gene is possibly TRBD1 (5 bases). Trimming pared 3 bases from V and 4 bases from J, leaving 19 bases between. Germline V gene data show CDR1 as SGDLS and CDR2 as YYNGEE. This CDR3 spans 16 amino acids. The chain's CDR3 is CASSDKPERGPYGYTF. CDR3 sequence (DNA): TGTGCCAGCAGCGACAAACCCGAACGGGGACCCTATGGCTACACCTTC.

This chain uses TRBV19 with TRBJ1-6, with TRBD1 matching 7 bases. The CDR3 contains 13 residues. With V trimmed by 5 bases and J by 5 bases, 0 bases remained unmatched. Germline CDR1 is LNHDA and CDR2 is SQIVND (reference sequence). The CDR3 DNA sequence: TGTGCCAGTAGTGGACAGGATAATTCACCCCTCCACTTT. The encoded protein is CASSGQDNSPLHF.

In DNA form, the CDR3 reads TGTGCCAGCAGCTTAACCGGCGAGGGGTACTATAATTCACCCCTCCACTTT. Translated, it gives CASSLTGEGYYNSPLHF. The chain recombines TRBV5-5 with TRBJ1-6; maybe TRBD1 (5 bases). This CDR3 spans 17 amino acids. Germline V gene data show CDR1 as SGHKS and CDR2 as YYEKEE (reference sequence). V was trimmed by 2 bases and J by 3 bases, leaving 15 bases between them.

This clone was recorded once. The CDR3 loop is CASRTSGTGELFF. The CDR3 nucleotides read TGTGCCAGCAGGACTAGCGGGACCGGGGAGCTGTTTTTT. This chain connects TRBV4-2 to TRBJ2-2, with 10 nucleotides matching TRBD2. This CDR3 spans 13 amino acids. The ends lost 6 bases at V and 5 bases at J; junction bases unmatched: 0. Germline CDR1 and CDR2: LGHNA and YNFKEQ.

V is TRBV7-9 and J is TRBJ2-1; no definite D call. Trimming stripped 1 base from V and 6 bases from J, with 4 bases between. Germline CDR1 and CDR2: SEHNR and FQNEAQ (reference sequence). This CDR3 is 12 amino acids long. CDR3 region: CASSLVANEQFF. DNA for the CDR3: TGTGCCAGCAGCTTAGTCGCCAATGAGCAGTTCTTC.

The chain recombines TRBV6-5 with TRBJ1-1; 10 nucleotides match TRBD1. The CDR3 is 13 amino acids. J lost 5 bases, V lost 7 bases, and 4 bases had no gene match. The germline gives CDR1 MNHEY, CDR2 SVGAGI. CDR3 residues: CASKTDRGTEAFF. CDR3 DNA: TGTGCCAGCAAGACGGACAGGGGGACTGAAGCTTTCTTT.